The 21 T cell receptor beta chains reported below all come from one sample, sequenced in a study of beta chain features in type 1 diabetes. The whole isolated RNA underwent reverse transcription, so sequencing captured expressed TCRB transcripts. Assay used: immunoSEQ multiplex PCR; TCRdb lists only in-frame clones, some missing. The data contain about 900,000 clones, under 20% of them seen just once; the ten biggest clones take up 0.023%. The sample comprised naive CD4+ T cells from blood. The receptors shown here come from a woman aged 18-29 years in good health.

The V and J genes are TRBV7-2 and TRBJ2-2; 11 bases match TRBD2. V shed 8 bases, J shed 9 bases, and the junction held 14 bases outside the gene matches. Germline CDR1 SGHTA, CDR2 FQGNSA. The CDR3 covers 16 residues. The CDR3 here is CASAQSTSGSGRELFF. As DNA, the CDR3 is TGTGCCAGCGCTCAAAGCACTAGCGGGAGTGGCAGGGAGCTGTTTTTT.

This clone has more than one count but fewer than ten. The chain couples TRBV7-2 to TRBJ1-3; no clear D gene. The CDR3 sequence is 14 residues long. Trimming cost V 4 bases and J 4 bases, with 11 bases left between them. From germline, CDR1 is SGHTA and CDR2 FQGNSA. Here the CDR3 reads CASSSRWNGNTIYF. In nucleotides, the CDR3 is TGTGCCAGCAGCTCACGGTGGAACGGAAACACCATATATTTT.

This chain joins TRBV9 and TRBJ2-1; 12 bases map to TRBD2. Trimming cost V 2 bases and J 6 bases; bases outside gene matches: 6. CDR3 length: 16 residues. Germline-derived CDR1 and CDR2 are SGDLS and YYNGEE. The CDR3 DNA reads TGTGCCAGCAGCGTCTTAGGACTAGCGGGGACCAATGAGCAGTTCTTC. This translates into CASSVLGLAGTNEQFF.

In DNA, the CDR3 is TGTGCCAGCCCTTACTACGAGCAGTACTTC. Residues: CASPYYEQYF. The genes are TRBV6-4 and TRBJ2-7; D is ambiguous. There are 10 residues in the CDR3. Germline V CDR1 and CDR2: MRHNA, SNTAGT. V dropped 8 bases and J dropped 3 bases, with 5 bases sitting between them.

J is TRBJ2-7 and V is TRBV10-3; D not resolved. Trimming pared 10 bases from V and 1 base from J, leaving 14 bases between. The CDR3 has 13 amino acids. Germline V gene lookup returns CDR1 ENHRY and CDR2 SYGVKD. DNA for the CDR3: TGTGCCACCAGCATAGGGCCGTCCTACGAGCAGTACTTC. This translates into CATSIGPSYEQYF.

The chain recombines TRBV7-9 with TRBJ1-2; weak D call: TRBD1 (6 bases). The CDR3 runs to 18 residues. Germline V gene data show CDR1 as SEHNR and CDR2 as FQNEAQ (reference sequence). The V end lost 2 bases, the J end lost 8 bases, and 27 bases lay between the germline ends. The CDR3 loop is CASSLRQMNLQGPQGYTF. The CDR3 DNA is TGTGCCAGCAGCTTACGCCAAATGAACCTACAGGGCCCCCAGGGCTACACCTTC.

The chain employs TRBV7-9 and TRBJ2-6; D unclear. Germline loops: CDR1 SEHNR, CDR2 FQNEAQ (reference sequence). The CDR3 length is 15 residues. Trimming shortened V by 5 bases and J by 3 bases, and 11 bases separated the two germline ends. CDR3 nucleotide sequence: TGTGCCAGCAGCGCTAAGGAAGGTGGGGCCAACGTCCTGACTTTC. Protein: CASSAKEGGANVLTF.

Comments on this clone: Other DNA sequences from this sample encode an identical CDR3 as well. The CDR3 DNA reads TGTGCCAGCCGGGACAGGGGTAGCCAGCCCCAGCATTTT. Its protein is CASRDRGSQPQHF. V usage is TRBV19 and J usage is TRBJ1-5, with 10 bases that match TRBD1. CDR1 and CDR2 (germline): LNHDA, SQIVND (reference sequence). The V gene end was trimmed by 9 bases and the J gene end by 7 bases; junction bases not matched to a gene: 6. This CDR3 region has 13 residues.

This clone was found a few times. Other nucleotide sequences from this sample produce the same CDR3. This CDR3 is CASSPPGSTEAFF. For the CDR3, the DNA is TGTGCCAGCTCGCCTCCAGGGAGCACTGAAGCTTTCTTT. This chain connects TRBV18 to TRBJ1-1; D may be TRBD1 (5 bases). Germline values: CDR1 KGHSH, CDR2 LQKENI. The CDR3 covers 13 residues. The ends were cut back, 6 bases at V and 4 bases at J, with 12 bases in the middle.

The CDR3 spells CASSMIQGAADTQYF. The CDR3 DNA sequence: TGTGCCAGCAGCATGATACAGGGAGCAGCAGATACGCAGTATTTT. The chain employs TRBV7-2 and TRBJ2-3; D might be TRBD1 (6 bases). Germline V lookup: CDR1 SGHTA, CDR2 FQGNSA. The ends were cut back, 5 bases at V and 4 bases at J, with 16 bases in the middle. The CDR3 is 15 amino acids.

This clone was seen a handful of times. The chain couples TRBV5-4 to TRBJ1-1; TRBD1 might be the D (6 bases). Trimming cost V 4 bases and J 6 bases, with 19 bases left between them. The CDR3 has 15 residues. Germline CDR1 SGHNT, CDR2 YYREEE (reference sequence). CDR3 DNA: TGTGCCAGCAGCCTAGGGGGGAGAGCAGGAGCTGAAGCTTTCTTT. Translating gives CASSLGGRAGAEAFF.

This clone was counted only a few times. The CDR3 DNA is TGTGCCAGCAATACTTTGTGGGGGCGCGGCACAGATACGCAGTATTTT. This translates into CASNTLWGRGTDTQYF. The chain couples TRBV28 to TRBJ2-3; TRBD1 is a possible D gene (6 bases). Trimming stripped 7 bases from V and 1 base from J, with 18 bases between. This CDR3 has 16 residues. Germline V CDR1 and CDR2: MDHEN, SYDVKM.

This clone turned up a few times. This chain links TRBV7-9 with TRBJ2-7; D remains unclear. Germline CDR1 reads SEHNR; CDR2 reads FQNEAQ (reference sequence). The V end was cut by 0 bases, the J end by 6 bases, with 6 bases between. The CDR3 has 12 residues. The CDR3: CASSLANAEQYF. As DNA, the CDR3 is TGTGCCAGCAGCTTAGCGAATGCCGAGCAGTACTTC. The full variable domain, in which reference TRBV7-9 and TRBJ2-7 provide the parts outside the CDR3, is DTGVSQNPRHKITKRGQNVTFRCDPISEHNRLYWYRQTLGQGPEFLTYFQNEAQLEKSRLLSDRFSAERPKGSFSTLEIQRTEQGDSAMYLCASSLANAEQYFGPGTRLTVT.

Turning to this clone: This specimen includes other DNA sequences encoding the same CDR3. V gene TRBV28 combines with J gene TRBJ2-7; no firm D call. Germline-derived CDR1 and CDR2 are MDHEN and SYDVKM. This CDR3 has 11 amino acids. Trimming removed 5 bases at V and 0 bases at J, with 2 bases between. The CDR3 DNA follows: TGTGCCAGCAGTGGCTCCTACGAGCAGTACTTC. It translates to CASSGSYEQYF.

The table lists this clone with a few counts. The genes are TRBV5-1 and TRBJ2-3, with 9 bases lining up with TRBD1. Germline V CDR1 and CDR2: SGHRS, YFSETQ. The CDR3 runs 15 residues. The V segment lost 4 bases and the J segment 2 bases; nucleotides outside the gene matches: 5. CDR3 bases: TGCGCCAGCAGCCTAGGGACAGGGTACACAGATACGCAGTATTTT. Its translation: CASSLGTGYTDTQYF.

The V gene is TRBV15, the J gene TRBJ2-1; 14 nucleotides align to TRBD2. The CDR3 covers 19 residues. CDR1 LNHNV and CDR2 YYDKDF come from the germline V gene (reference sequence). The V and J ends lost 0 bases and 7 bases, in that order; junction bases with no gene match: 11. The DNA for the CDR3 is TGTGCCACCAGCAGAGATTCCTTGAAGACTAGCGGGAGGGTAAATGAGCAGTTCTTC. It yields the protein CATSRDSLKTSGRVNEQFF.

The rearrangement uses TRBV28 and TRBJ2-3, with 9 bases fitting TRBD1. Germline values: CDR1 MDHEN, CDR2 SYDVKM. After removal of 5 bases from V and 5 bases from J, the junction contained 11 bases not matched to a gene. The CDR3 runs to 16 residues. CDR3 residues: CASSPAPGTGRDTQYF. The CDR3 DNA follows: TGTGCCAGCAGTCCCGCTCCGGGGACAGGGAGAGATACGCAGTATTTT.

CDR3 protein: CASSSGSNREQYF. Written as DNA, the CDR3 is TGTGCCAGCAGTAGCGGGAGTAATCGCGAGCAGTACTTC. The gene calls are TRBV7-2 and TRBJ2-7, with TRBD2 matching over 9 bases. Per germline, CDR1 SGHTA and CDR2 FQGNSA. V was pared by 6 bases and J by 6 bases, with 6 bases of the junction left unmatched. This CDR3 has 13 amino acids.

This clone was observed a few times. The chain joins TRBV5-1 to TRBJ2-2; 9 bases align to TRBD1. The J segment lost 4 bases and the V segment lost 0 bases, leaving 1 base of the junction unmatched. The germline V gene has CDR1 SGHRS and CDR2 YFSETQ. This CDR3 has 15 residues. The CDR3 DNA sequence: TGCGCCAGCAGCTTGGTGGGACAGGGCACCGGGGAGCTGTTTTTT. This gives the protein CASSLVGQGTGELFF.

This chain links TRBV13 with TRBJ2-1; the match to TRBD1 covers 7 bases. There are 15 residues in the CDR3. Trimming cost V 5 bases and J 1 base; bases outside gene matches: 5. Germline V gene lookup returns CDR1 PRHDT and CDR2 FYEKMQ (reference sequence). This CDR3 reads CASSPRQGSYNEQFF. CDR3 coding DNA: TGTGCCAGCAGCCCCCGACAGGGATCCTACAATGAGCAGTTCTTC.

This clone was detected only a few times. The chain is built from TRBV18 and TRBJ2-3, with 16 positions matching TRBD2. Looked up from germline, CDR1 is KGHSH and CDR2 is LQKENI. The CDR3 spans 18 residues. Trimming at V came to 6 bases and at J to 3 bases, leaving 9 bases not matched to a gene. The CDR3 sequence: CASSPGLAGGPGTDTQYF. The DNA of the CDR3 is TGTGCCAGCTCCCCGGGACTAGCGGGAGGGCCCGGAACAGATACGCAGTATTTT.